Each of the 32 T cell receptor beta chains below was sequenced from the same sample in a study of CD8 T cells in ankylosing spondylitis. TCRdb re-derived calls from the 5' RACE reads in MiXCR, one entry per CDR3 protein. The repertoire consists of 200,000 to 250,000 distinct CDR3 sequences, with approximately 24% occurring once and the leading ten covering 5% to 8%. The specimen was blood, either unsorted or a sorted T cell fraction (not recorded which). Every receptor here comes from a male donor with ankylosing spondylitis or in good health (not recorded which).

Ten or more counts support this clonotype. The rearrangement links TRBV20-1 to TRBJ2-5; 9 nucleotides line up with TRBD1. The CDR3 has 14 residues. Germline values: CDR1 DFQATT, CDR2 SNEGSKA (reference sequence). The CDR3 reads CSAHGTGRKETQYF. CDR3 in DNA: TGCAGCGCCCACGGGACAGGGCGAAAAGAGACCCAGTACTTC.

This clonotype was recorded at least ten times. One end of the junction varies from germline; a read error may be responsible. The CDR3 DNA is TGTGCCAGCAGTCAAGGGGGCGCGAACACCGGGGAGCTGTTTTTT. Residues: CASSQGGANTGELFF. This chain uses TRBV4-2 with TRBJ2-2, with TRBD1 matching over 7 bases. CDR1 is LGHNA and CDR2 is YNFKEQ in the germline V gene. This CDR3 has 15 residues.

The chain recombines TRBV20-1 with TRBJ2-7; D might be TRBD1 (6 bases). V lost 2 bases, J lost 2 bases, and 7 bases lay in between. The CDR3 runs to 12 residues. The germline CDR1 and CDR2 sequences are DFQATT and SNEGSKA (reference sequence). The CDR3 protein is CSARRTAYEQYF. The DNA of the CDR3 is TGCAGTGCTAGACGGACAGCCTACGAGCAGTACTTC.

The J gene is TRBJ2-1, the V gene TRBV20-1; TRBD2 matches at 9 bases. The V segment lost 3 bases and the J segment 14 bases; nucleotides outside the gene matches: 11. This CDR3 has 13 amino acids. CDR1 DFQATT and CDR2 SNEGSKA come from the germline V gene (reference sequence). As DNA, the CDR3 is TGCAGTGCTAGTACCGGGACTAGCTTCACCAAGTTCTTC. Translation gives CSASTGTSFTKFF.

This clonotype was seen many times. The V gene is TRBV5-1, the J gene TRBJ2-7; D gene uncertain. The CDR3 spans 14 residues. With 3 bases removed from V and 0 bases from J, the gap between germline ends came to 10 bases. Germline lookup yields CDR1 SGHRS and CDR2 YFSETQ. In nucleotides, the CDR3 is TGCGCCAGCAGCTCCGTTTCGGACTCCTACGAGCAGTACTTC. This encodes CASSSVSDSYEQYF.

This clonotype was counted at least ten times. The chain links TRBV3-1 to TRBJ1-5; D unresolved. Germline values: CDR1 LGHDT, CDR2 YNNKEL (reference sequence). This CDR3 region has 14 residues. With 4 bases removed from V and 7 bases from J, the gap between germline ends came to 14 bases. The CDR3, as DNA: TGTGCCAGCAGCCGAGGATTGGGAAACCAGCCCCAGCATTTT. It yields the protein CASSRGLGNQPQHF.

Points on this clonotype: A much larger clonotype is one base distant, so this may be a read error. The chain joins TRBV14 to TRBJ2-7; a possible D gene is TRBD1 (5 bases). Trimming removed 5 bases at V and 2 bases at J, with 13 bases between. From germline, CDR1 is SGHDN and CDR2 FVKESK. The CDR3 spans 14 residues. The CDR3 nucleotides read TGTGCCAGCAGCAGGGGAAAGGGCCCCTACGAGCAGTACTTC. Protein sequence: CASSRGKGPYEQYF.

This clonotype was recorded only once. This sequence joins TRBV6-1 and TRBJ2-1; D may correspond to TRBD1 or TRBD2 (7 bases each). The CDR3 extends over 15 amino acids. The ends were cut back, 6 bases at V and 12 bases at J, with 24 bases in the middle. Germline assignment: CDR1 MNHNS and CDR2 SASEGT. This CDR3 reads CASRPGTAGRPGQFF. Here the CDR3 DNA reads TGTGCCAGCAGACCTGGGACAGCGGGGCGTCCAGGGCAGTTCTTC.

This clonotype was picked up many times. The V gene is TRBV6-2 or TRBV6-3, the J gene TRBJ2-7, with 9 bases fitting TRBD2. With 11 bases clipped from V and 7 bases from J, the junction kept 12 bases outside the gene matches. The V gene's germline CDR1 is MNHEY and CDR2 SVGEGT. This CDR3 contains 13 residues. As DNA, the CDR3 is TGTGCCCATTCCGGGACTAGCTCGCGGGAGCAGTACTTC. Translation gives CAHSGTSSREQYF.

This clonotype showed up many times. The chain has TRBV18 and TRBJ2-4, with a weak D call TRBD1 (5 bases). The CDR3 runs to 16 residues. V gave up 4 bases and J gave up 2 bases, with 15 bases separating them. The germline V gene encodes CDR1 KGHSH and CDR2 LQKENI. CDR3 residues: CASSQGLTVTKNIQYF. CDR3 DNA sequence: TGTGCCAGCTCACAAGGCCTGACAGTCACCAAAAACATTCAGTACTTC.

This clonotype came up a few times. The CDR3 DNA sequence: TGCAGCGCCTCCCGGGATTCATACAATGAGCAGTTCTTC. It is translated as CSASRDSYNEQFF. The rearrangement links TRBV29-1 to TRBJ2-1; a weak D match, TRBD2 (5 bases). This CDR3 has 13 residues. The V gene lost 7 bases and the J gene lost 4 bases, with 14 bases spanning the gap. Germline loops: CDR1 SQVTM, CDR2 ANQGSEA.

In its sample, this clonotype was seen a few times. The CDR3 protein is CASSLSRGTTISYEQYF. The CDR3 DNA is TGTGCCAGCAGTTTATCTCGCGGGACAACGATCTCCTACGAGCAGTACTTC. The chain uses TRBV27 and TRBJ2-7; possibly TRBD1 or TRBD2 for D (6 bases each). V was shortened by 0 bases and J by 0 bases, with 15 bases between the two germline ends. The CDR3 consists of 17 residues. Germline CDR1 and CDR2: MNHEY and SMNVEV (reference sequence).

The J gene is TRBJ2-7, the V gene TRBV15; D ambiguous. Trimming took 1 base from V and 2 from J, leaving 6 bases between them. This CDR3 is built from 13 residues. Germline values: CDR1 LNHNV, CDR2 YYDKDF (reference sequence). DNA for the CDR3: TGTGCCACCAGCAGAGGAGTGACCTACGAGCAGTACTTC. Residues: CATSRGVTYEQYF.

V usage is TRBV5-1 and J usage is TRBJ2-7; D may correspond to TRBD1 or TRBD2 (7 bases each). This CDR3 comprises 15 residues. Trimming removed 0 bases from V and 3 bases from J, with 13 bases in between. Germline CDR1 and CDR2: SGHRS and YFSETQ. CDR3 nucleotide sequence: TGCGCCAGCAGCTTGGGGACAGGACTAGGCTACGAGCAGTACTTC. As protein: CASSLGTGLGYEQYF.

This clonotype was found many times. J is TRBJ1-1 and V is TRBV20-1; the D is unclear. The length of the CDR3 is 13 residues. Per the germline V gene, CDR1 is DFQATT and CDR2 is SNEGSKA (reference sequence). V was clipped by 6 bases and J by 0 bases, with 11 bases between them. The CDR3 loop is CSAPGEMNTEAFF. For the CDR3, the DNA is TGCAGTGCCCCCGGGGAAATGAACACTGAAGCTTTCTTT.

This clonotype has ten or more counts. The V gene is TRBV6-5, the J gene TRBJ2-5; 7 positions agree with TRBD2. Losses at the gene ends were 4 bases for V and 4 bases for J; bases not matched to a gene: 12. Germline V lookup: CDR1 MNHEY, CDR2 SVGAGI. The CDR3 has 16 residues. The CDR3 loop reads CASSSVSQRGRETQYF. The CDR3 DNA reads as TGTGCCAGCAGTTCCGTTAGCCAGCGGGGTCGAGAGACCCAGTACTTC.

The CDR3 DNA follows: TGTGCCATCAGTGCCGCGGGCCAGCGGGAGTCAGATACGCAGTATTTT. Its protein product is CAISAAGQRESDTQYF. This chain connects TRBV10-3 to TRBJ2-3; 8 positions match TRBD2. J gave up 4 bases and V 4 bases, and 10 bases lay outside the gene matches. CDR3 size: 16 residues. CDR1 and CDR2 (germline): ENHRY, SYGVKD.

This clonotype has a handful of counts. The chain links TRBV18 to TRBJ2-6, with D hard to call. Germline CDR1 KGHSH, CDR2 LQKENI. The CDR3 contains 16 residues. V lost 3 bases, J lost 1 base, and 10 bases lay in between. The CDR3 reads CASSPTDASGANVLTF. Here the CDR3 DNA reads TGTGCCAGCTCACCTACGGACGCTTCTGGGGCCAACGTCCTGACTTTC.

The rearrangement uses TRBV10-3 and TRBJ2-7; D is unresolved. This CDR3 spans 13 amino acids. Trimming removed 6 bases from V and 3 bases from J, with 12 bases in between. CDR1 is ENHRY and CDR2 is SYGVKD in the germline V gene. Written as DNA, the CDR3 is TGTGCCATCAGATCGAGCGACAACTACGAGCAGTACTTC. Translated, it gives CAIRSSDNYEQYF.

At least ten counts were recorded for this clonotype. DNA for the CDR3: TGCGCCAGCAGCCAAGCATCGTGGAGCAATCAGCCCCAGCATTTT. Protein: CASSQASWSNQPQHF. This chain connects TRBV4-1 to TRBJ1-5; unclear D gene. V was cut by 1 base and J by 1 base, with 8 bases left in between. Germline CDR1 and CDR2: MGHRA and YSYEKL. The CDR3 consists of 15 residues.

This clonotype has at least ten counts. The chain employs TRBV7-2 and TRBJ2-3; TRBD1 agrees at 10 bases. CDR3 length: 15 residues. V shed 5 bases and J 4 bases; nucleotides not matched to a gene: 6. CDR1 is SGHTA and CDR2 is FQGNSA in the germline V gene. CDR3 in DNA: TGTGCCAGCAGCCGGGACAGGGGAGTCCCAGATACGCAGTATTTT. This translates into CASSRDRGVPDTQYF.

This clonotype has just a few counts. The J gene is TRBJ1-1, the V gene TRBV6-5; D may be TRBD1 (5 bases). Between the trimmed V and J ends, which lost 0 bases and 6 bases, there was a span of 8 bases. Germline V gives CDR1 MNHEY, CDR2 SVGAGI. This CDR3 contains 13 residues. The CDR3 loop is CASSYSVGAEAFF. The CDR3 DNA reads as TGTGCCAGCAGTTACTCCGTGGGGGCTGAAGCTTTCTTT.

This chain connects TRBV11-2 to TRBJ1-1, with D unresolved. V was shortened by 5 bases and J by 4 bases, with 17 bases between the two germline ends. Per germline, CDR1 SGHAT and CDR2 FQNNGV. The CDR3 covers 15 residues. CDR3 in amino acids: CASSALKGGVTEAFF. The CDR3 DNA sequence: TGTGCCAGCAGCGCCCTGAAGGGTGGGGTCACTGAAGCTTTCTTT.

This clonotype came up a few times. The rearrangement joins TRBV20-1 to TRBJ2-1; the match to TRBD2 covers 10 bases. The CDR3 consists of 17 residues. The V gene end was trimmed by 0 bases and the J gene end by 4 bases; junction bases not matched to a gene: 9. Germline values: CDR1 DFQATT, CDR2 SNEGSKA (reference sequence). CDR3 nucleotide sequence: TGCAGTGCTAGAGACCCAGCGGGAGGGCCGCAGTACAATGAGCAGTTCTTC. It translates to CSARDPAGGPQYNEQFF.

In its sample, this clonotype was seen many times. The chain carries TRBV6-1 and TRBJ1-5; no clear D. V shed 2 bases and J shed 7 bases, with 9 bases lying between them. CDR1 is MNHNS, CDR2 SASEGT, per germline. The CDR3 spans 13 residues. The CDR3: CASSEREGQPQHF. DNA for the CDR3: TGTGCCAGCAGTGAAAGGGAAGGACAGCCCCAGCATTTT.

This clonotype has a count of ten or more. J is TRBJ1-5 and V is TRBV5-1, with D tentatively TRBD1 (6 bases). The CDR3 spans 16 residues. V lost 4 bases, J lost 0 bases, and 14 bases lay in between. Germline V gives CDR1 SGHRS, CDR2 YFSETQ. The CDR3 sequence is CASSPLGGSSNQPQHF. As DNA, the CDR3 is TGCGCCAGCAGCCCCCTAGGGGGGAGTAGCAATCAGCCCCAGCATTTT.

The sample holds a few counts of this clonotype. This sequence joins TRBV7-2 and TRBJ2-7; perhaps D is TRBD1 or TRBD2 (5 bases each). The ends were cut back, 4 bases at V and 0 bases at J, with 16 bases in the middle. Per germline, CDR1 SGHTA and CDR2 FQGNSA. This CDR3 spans 16 amino acids. Here the CDR3 reads CASSSWVGPSSYEQYF. The CDR3 DNA reads as TGTGCCAGCAGCTCCTGGGTGGGACCAAGCTCCTACGAGCAGTACTTC.

This chain joins TRBV7-3 and TRBJ2-1; either TRBD1 or TRBD2 may supply D (6 bases each). CDR3 length: 13 amino acids. The germline V and J ends were trimmed by 8 bases and 6 bases, with 14 bases remaining between them. Germline V gives CDR1 SGHTA, CDR2 FQGTGA. The CDR3: CASGGQGSNEQFF. Written as DNA, the CDR3 is TGTGCCAGCGGGGGGCAGGGTAGCAATGAGCAGTTCTTC.

The V and J genes are TRBV29-1 and TRBJ2-5; TRBD2 might be the D (6 bases). Trimming removed 6 bases from V and 2 bases from J, with 13 bases in between. This CDR3 contains 13 residues. Looked up from germline, CDR1 is SQVTM and CDR2 is ANQGSEA. The CDR3 DNA sequence: TGCAGCGTGCGGGGTCCCTGGCAAGAGACCCAGTACTTC. Translating gives CSVRGPWQETQYF.

This clonotype has at least ten counts. The V and J genes are TRBV4-1 and TRBJ1-4; D remains ambiguous. Trimming shortened V by 3 bases and J by 8 bases, and 16 bases separated the two germline ends. The CDR3 is made up of 15 amino acids. CDR1 MGHRA and CDR2 YSYEKL come from the germline V gene. The CDR3 nucleotides read TGCGCCAGCAGCCAGGGGAGGGTAGCTTTCGAAAAACTGTTTTTT. Translation gives CASSQGRVAFEKLFF.

The chain couples TRBV5-1 to TRBJ2-2; D unresolved. The CDR3 length is 16 residues. The V end was cut by 2 bases, the J end by 1 base, with 12 bases between. Germline V gene data show CDR1 as SGHRS and CDR2 as YFSETQ. CDR3 residues: CASSLLVSKNTGELFF. CDR3 coding DNA: TGCGCCAGCAGCTTACTTGTTAGCAAGAACACCGGGGAGCTGTTTTTT.

This clonotype was detected ten times or more. This chain links TRBV12-3 or TRBV12-4 with TRBJ1-6; weak D call: TRBD1 (5 bases). CDR3 length: 16 residues. V lost 4 bases, J lost 12 bases, and 22 bases lay in between. The CDR3 reads CASSSTRTGRIGPLHF. The CDR3 DNA follows: TGTGCCAGCAGTTCCACCCGAACAGGAAGGATAGGACCCCTCCACTTT.